This TCR beta chain came from a study of blood T cell repertoires in COVID-19. Overall study: Some COVID-19 samples were acute and others convalescent; all came from the United States, Italy and Spain. PBMCs, B-cell-depleted T cells, or T cells were the source of the cDNA or gDNA that made up the material.

The length of the CDR3 is 11 residues. V dropped 1 base and J dropped 10; count of bases not matched to a gene: 0. The germline V gene encodes CDR1 LGHDT and CDR2 YNNKEL (reference sequence). Only in-frame clones appear in the TCRdb table, and some are missing; sequencing was by immunoSEQ multiplex PCR. The sample yields 250,000 to 350,000 clones, 92% seen once. The rearrangement joins TRBV3-1 (or the pseudogene TRBV3-2) to TRBJ1-1; 7 bases agree with TRBD1. This receptor was identified in a woman aged 30 to 39 who had recovered from COVID-19. Sequencing was done on a sample of PBMCs or T cells enriched from blood (not recorded which). The CDR3 region is CASSQGDRAFF. The CDR3 DNA follows: TGTGCCAGCAGCCAAGGGGACAGAGCTTTCTTT.